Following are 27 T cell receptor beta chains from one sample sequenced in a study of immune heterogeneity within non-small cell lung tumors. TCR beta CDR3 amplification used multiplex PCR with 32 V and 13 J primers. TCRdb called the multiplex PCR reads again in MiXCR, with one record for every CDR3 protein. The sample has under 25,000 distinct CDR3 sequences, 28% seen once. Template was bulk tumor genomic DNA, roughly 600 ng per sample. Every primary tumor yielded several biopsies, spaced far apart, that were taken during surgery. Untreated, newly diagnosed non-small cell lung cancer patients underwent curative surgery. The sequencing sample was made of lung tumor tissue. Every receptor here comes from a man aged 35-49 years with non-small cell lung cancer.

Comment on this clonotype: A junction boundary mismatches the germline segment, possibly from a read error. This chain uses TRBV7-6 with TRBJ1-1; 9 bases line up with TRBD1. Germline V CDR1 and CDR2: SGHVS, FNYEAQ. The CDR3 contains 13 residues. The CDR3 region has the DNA TGTGCCAGCAGCTCTAATGGGGACAGGGCTGTTTCCTTT. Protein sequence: CASSSNGDRAVSF.

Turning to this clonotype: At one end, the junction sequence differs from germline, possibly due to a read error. CDR3 sequence reads: CSARDALAGPTRELFF. CDR3 bases: TGCAGTGCTAGAGATGCCCTAGCGGGACCCACCAGGGAGCTGTTTTTT. The chain uses TRBV20-1 and TRBJ2-2; 9 bases agree with TRBD2. Looked up from germline, CDR1 is DFQATT and CDR2 is SNEGSKA (reference sequence). The CDR3 spans 16 residues.

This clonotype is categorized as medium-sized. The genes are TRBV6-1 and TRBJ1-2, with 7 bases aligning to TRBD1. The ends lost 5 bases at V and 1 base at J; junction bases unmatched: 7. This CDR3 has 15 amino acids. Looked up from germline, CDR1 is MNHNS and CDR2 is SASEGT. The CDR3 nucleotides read TGTGCCAGCAGTCGACGGACAGGCCTTAACTATGGCTACACCTTC. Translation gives CASSRRTGLNYGYTF.

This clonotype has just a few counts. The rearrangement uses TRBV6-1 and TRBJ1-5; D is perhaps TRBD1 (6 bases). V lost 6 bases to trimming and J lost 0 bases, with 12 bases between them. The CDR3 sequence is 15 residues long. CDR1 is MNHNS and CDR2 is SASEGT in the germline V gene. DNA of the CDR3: TGTGCCAGCAGAGAAACAGGGATTAGCAATCAGCCCCAGCATTTT. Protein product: CASRETGISNQPQHF.

The CDR3 protein is CASSIPRSYNEQFF. In DNA form, the CDR3 reads TGTGCCAGTAGTATTCCCCGGAGTTACAATGAGCAGTTCTTC. The V and J genes are TRBV19 and TRBJ2-1; D is uncertain. CDR1 is LNHDA and CDR2 is SQIVND in the germline V gene (reference sequence). The CDR3 has 14 residues. Trimming shortened V by 3 bases and J by 4 bases, and 10 bases separated the two germline ends. Using reference TRBV19 and TRBJ2-1 for the parts outside the CDR3, the full variable domain is DGGITQSPKYLFRKEGQNVTLSCEQNLNHDAMYWYRQDPGQGLRLIYYSQIVNDFQKGDIAEGYSVSREKKESFPLTVTSAQKNPTAFYLCASSIPRSYNEQFFGPGTRLTVL.

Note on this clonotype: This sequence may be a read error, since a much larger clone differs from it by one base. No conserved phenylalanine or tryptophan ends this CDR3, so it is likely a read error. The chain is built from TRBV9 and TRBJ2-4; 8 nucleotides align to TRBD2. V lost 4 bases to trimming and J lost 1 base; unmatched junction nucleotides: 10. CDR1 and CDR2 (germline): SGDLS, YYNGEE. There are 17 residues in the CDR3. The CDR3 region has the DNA TGTGCCAGCAGCCCCGGGGGGGGAGTTTTGGCCAAAAACATTCAGTACTCC. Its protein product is CASSPGGGVLAKNIQYS.

CDR3 nucleotides: TGCAGTGCCTCAAGCCCAGGGGATGGCTACACCTTC. This encodes CSASSPGDGYTF. The chain combines TRBV20-1 with TRBJ1-2; TRBD1 might be the D (6 bases). The CDR3 totals 12 residues. Looked up from germline, CDR1 is DFQATT and CDR2 is SNEGSKA (reference sequence). V lost 6 bases and J lost 6, with 14 bases in between.

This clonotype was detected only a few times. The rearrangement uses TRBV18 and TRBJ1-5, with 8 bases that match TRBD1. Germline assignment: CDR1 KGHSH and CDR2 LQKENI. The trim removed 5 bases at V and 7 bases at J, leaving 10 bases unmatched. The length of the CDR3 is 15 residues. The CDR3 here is CASSTAGTGLQPQHF. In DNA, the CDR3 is TGTGCCAGCTCAACCGCCGGGACAGGATTACAGCCCCAGCATTTT.

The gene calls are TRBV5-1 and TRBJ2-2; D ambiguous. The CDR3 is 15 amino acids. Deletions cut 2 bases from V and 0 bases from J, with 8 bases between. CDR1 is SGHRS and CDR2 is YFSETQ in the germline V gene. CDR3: CASSLNSANTGELFF. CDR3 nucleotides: TGCGCCAGCAGCTTAAATTCCGCGAACACCGGGGAGCTGTTTTTT. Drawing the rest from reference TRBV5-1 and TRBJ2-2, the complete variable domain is KAGVTQTPRYLIKTRGQQVTLSCSPISGHRSVSWYQQTPGQGLQFLFEYFSETQRNKGNFPGRFSGRQFSNSRSEMNVSTLELGDSALYLCASSLNSANTGELFFGEGSRLTVL.

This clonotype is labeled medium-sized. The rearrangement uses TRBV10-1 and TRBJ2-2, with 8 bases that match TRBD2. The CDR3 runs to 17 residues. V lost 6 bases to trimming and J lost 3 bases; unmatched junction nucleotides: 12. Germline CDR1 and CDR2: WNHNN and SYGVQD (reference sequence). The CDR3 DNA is TGCGCCAGCAGCGACCGGGAGGGAGGGCCGGACACCGGGGAGCTGTTTTTT. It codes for CASSDREGGPDTGELFF.

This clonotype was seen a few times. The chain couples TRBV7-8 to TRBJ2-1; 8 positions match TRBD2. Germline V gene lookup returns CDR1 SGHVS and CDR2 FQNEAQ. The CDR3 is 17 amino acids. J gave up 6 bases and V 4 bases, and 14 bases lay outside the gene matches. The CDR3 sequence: CASSYSGSVAGLNEQFF. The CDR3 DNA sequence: TGTGCCAGCAGCTATAGCGGGTCGGTAGCGGGACTCAATGAGCAGTTCTTC.

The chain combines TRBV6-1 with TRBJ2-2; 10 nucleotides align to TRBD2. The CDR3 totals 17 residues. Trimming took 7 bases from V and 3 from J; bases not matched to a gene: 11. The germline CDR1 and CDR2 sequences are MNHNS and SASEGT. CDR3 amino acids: CASIDLSSGRHTGELFF. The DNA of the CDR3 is TGTGCCAGCATCGATCTGTCTAGCGGGAGACACACCGGGGAGCTGTTTTTT.

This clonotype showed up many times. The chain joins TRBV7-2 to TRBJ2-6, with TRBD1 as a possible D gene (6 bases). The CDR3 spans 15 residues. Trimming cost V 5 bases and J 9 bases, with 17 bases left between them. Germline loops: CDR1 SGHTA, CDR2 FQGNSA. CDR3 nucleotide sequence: TGTGCCAGCAGCCCACGGTTAGGGGGAGTCAACGTCCTGACTTTC. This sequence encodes CASSPRLGGVNVLTF.

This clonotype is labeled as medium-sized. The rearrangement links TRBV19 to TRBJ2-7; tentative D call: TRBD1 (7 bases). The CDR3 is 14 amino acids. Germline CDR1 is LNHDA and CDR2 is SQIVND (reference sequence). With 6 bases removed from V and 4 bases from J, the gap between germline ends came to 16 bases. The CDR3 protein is CASSGGDRAYEQYF. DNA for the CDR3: TGTGCCAGTAGCGGGGGAGACAGGGCTTACGAGCAGTACTTC.

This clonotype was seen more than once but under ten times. This CDR3 is CSALQGGNTEAFF. CDR3 DNA: TGCAGTGCCCTACAGGGGGGCAACACTGAAGCTTTCTTT. The chain has TRBV20-1 and TRBJ1-1, with TRBD1 matching over 8 bases. Germline CDR1 DFQATT, CDR2 SNEGSKA (reference sequence). The length of the CDR3 is 13 residues. V dropped 6 bases and J dropped 2; count of bases not matched to a gene: 5.

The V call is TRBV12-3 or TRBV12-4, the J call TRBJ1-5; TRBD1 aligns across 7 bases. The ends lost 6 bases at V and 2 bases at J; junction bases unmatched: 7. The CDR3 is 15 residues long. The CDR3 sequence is CASSGTVVGNQPQHF. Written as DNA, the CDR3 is TGTGCCAGCAGCGGGACAGTTGTCGGCAATCAGCCCCAGCATTTT.

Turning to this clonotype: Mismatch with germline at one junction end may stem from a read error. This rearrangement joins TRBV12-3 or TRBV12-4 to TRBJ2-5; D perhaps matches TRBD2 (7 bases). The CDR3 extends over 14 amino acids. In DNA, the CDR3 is TGTGCCAGAAGTTTAGCGAGGGGGGGTGGGGCCCAGTACTTC. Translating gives CARSLARGGGAQYF.

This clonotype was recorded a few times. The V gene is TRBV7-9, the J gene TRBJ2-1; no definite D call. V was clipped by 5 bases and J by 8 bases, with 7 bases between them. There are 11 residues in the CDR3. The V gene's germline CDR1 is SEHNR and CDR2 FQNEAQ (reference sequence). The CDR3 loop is CASSVGYEQFF. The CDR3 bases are TGTGCCAGCAGCGTGGGTTATGAGCAGTTCTTC. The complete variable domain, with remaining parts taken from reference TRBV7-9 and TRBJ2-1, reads DTGVSQNPRHKITKRGQNVTFRCDPISEHNRLYWYRQTLGQGPEFLTYFQNEAQLEKSRLLSDRFSAERPKGSFSTLEIQRTEQGDSAMYLCASSVGYEQFFGPGTRLTVL.

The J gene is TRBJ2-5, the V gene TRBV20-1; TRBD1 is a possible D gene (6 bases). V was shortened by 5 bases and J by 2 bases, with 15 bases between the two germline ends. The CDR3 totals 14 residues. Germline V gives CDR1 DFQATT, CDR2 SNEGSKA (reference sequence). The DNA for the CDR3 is TGCAGTGCTCCAACTAAGAGGGGGCAAGAGACCCAGTACTTC. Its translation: CSAPTKRGQETQYF.

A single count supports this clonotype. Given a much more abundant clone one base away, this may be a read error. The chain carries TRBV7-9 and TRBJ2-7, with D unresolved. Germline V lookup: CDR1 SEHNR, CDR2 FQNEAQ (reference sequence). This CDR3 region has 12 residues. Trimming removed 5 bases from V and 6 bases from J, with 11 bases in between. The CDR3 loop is CASSLSIGEQYF. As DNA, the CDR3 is TGTGCCAGCAGCCTGTCAATAGGCGAGCAGTACTTC.

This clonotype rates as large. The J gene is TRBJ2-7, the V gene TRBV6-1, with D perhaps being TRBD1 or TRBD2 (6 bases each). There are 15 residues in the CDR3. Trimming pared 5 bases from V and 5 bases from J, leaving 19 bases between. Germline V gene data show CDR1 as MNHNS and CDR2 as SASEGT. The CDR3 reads CASSYSAEGGHEQYF. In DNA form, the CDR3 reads TGTGCCAGCAGTTACAGCGCGGAGGGGGGCCACGAGCAGTACTTC.

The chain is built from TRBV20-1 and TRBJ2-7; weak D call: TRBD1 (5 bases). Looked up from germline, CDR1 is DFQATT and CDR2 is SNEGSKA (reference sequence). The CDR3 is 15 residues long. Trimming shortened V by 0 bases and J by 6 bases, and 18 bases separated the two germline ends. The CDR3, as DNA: TGCAGTGCTAGAGATGCTCGAGATTTAGGGGTCGAGCAGTACTTC. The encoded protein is CSARDARDLGVEQYF.

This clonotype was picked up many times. DNA for the CDR3: TGTGCCAGCAGTGCCGGGACAGGGCCGAGTTCACCCCTCCACTTT. Its protein is CASSAGTGPSSPLHF. This rearrangement joins TRBV6-4 to TRBJ1-6; 9 bases match TRBD1. CDR1 is MRHNA, CDR2 SNTAGT, per germline. The CDR3 contains 15 residues. V was pared by 4 bases and J by 9 bases, with 7 bases of the junction left unmatched.

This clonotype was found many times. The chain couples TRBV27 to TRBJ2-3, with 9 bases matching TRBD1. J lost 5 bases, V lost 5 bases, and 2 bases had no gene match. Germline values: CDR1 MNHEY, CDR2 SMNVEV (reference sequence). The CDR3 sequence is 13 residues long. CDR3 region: CASSRTGVDTQYF. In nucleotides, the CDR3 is TGTGCCAGCAGTAGGACAGGGGTAGATACGCAGTATTTT.

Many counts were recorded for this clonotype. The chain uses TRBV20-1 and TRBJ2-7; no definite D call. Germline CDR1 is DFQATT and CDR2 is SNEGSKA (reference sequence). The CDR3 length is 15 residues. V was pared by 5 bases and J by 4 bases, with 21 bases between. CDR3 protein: CSAQPLSGLLYEQYF. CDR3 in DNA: TGCAGTGCTCAACCCCTGTCTGGCTTATTGTACGAGCAGTACTTC.

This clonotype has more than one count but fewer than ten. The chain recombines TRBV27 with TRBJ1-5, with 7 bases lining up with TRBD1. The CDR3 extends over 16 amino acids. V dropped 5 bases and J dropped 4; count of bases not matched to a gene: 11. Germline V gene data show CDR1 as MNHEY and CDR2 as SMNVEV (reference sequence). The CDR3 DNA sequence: TGTGCCAGCAGTGGTTACCAGACAGGGAATAATCAGCCCCAGCATTTT. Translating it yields CASSGYQTGNNQPQHF.

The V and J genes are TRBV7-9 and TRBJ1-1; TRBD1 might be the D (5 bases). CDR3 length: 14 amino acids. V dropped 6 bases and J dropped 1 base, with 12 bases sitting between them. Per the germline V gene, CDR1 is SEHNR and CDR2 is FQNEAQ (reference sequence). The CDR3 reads CASRHGTANTEAFF. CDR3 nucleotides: TGTGCCAGCAGACACGGGACGGCGAACACTGAAGCTTTCTTT.